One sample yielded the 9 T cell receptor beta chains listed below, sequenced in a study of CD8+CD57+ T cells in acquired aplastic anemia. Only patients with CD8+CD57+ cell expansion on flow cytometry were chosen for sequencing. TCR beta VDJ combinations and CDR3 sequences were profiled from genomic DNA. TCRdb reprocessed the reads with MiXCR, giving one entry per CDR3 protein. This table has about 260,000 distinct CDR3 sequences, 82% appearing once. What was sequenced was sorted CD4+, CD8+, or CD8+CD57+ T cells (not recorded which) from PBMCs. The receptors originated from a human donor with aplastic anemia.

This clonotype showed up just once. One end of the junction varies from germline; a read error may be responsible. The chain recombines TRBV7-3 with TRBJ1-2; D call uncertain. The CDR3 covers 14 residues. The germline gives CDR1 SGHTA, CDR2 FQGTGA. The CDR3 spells CASSQEPAAYDNTF. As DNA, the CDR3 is TGTGCCAGCAGCCAAGAGCCGGCCGCCTATGACAACACGTTC.

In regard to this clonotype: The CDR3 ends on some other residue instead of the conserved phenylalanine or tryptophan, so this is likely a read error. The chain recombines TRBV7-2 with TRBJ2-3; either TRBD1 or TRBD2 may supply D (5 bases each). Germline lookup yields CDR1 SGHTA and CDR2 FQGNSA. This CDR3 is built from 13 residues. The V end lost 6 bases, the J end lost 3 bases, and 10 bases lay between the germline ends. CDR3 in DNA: TGTGCCAGCAGGGACGGGGCGACAGATACGCAGTATCTT. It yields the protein CASRDGATDTQYL.

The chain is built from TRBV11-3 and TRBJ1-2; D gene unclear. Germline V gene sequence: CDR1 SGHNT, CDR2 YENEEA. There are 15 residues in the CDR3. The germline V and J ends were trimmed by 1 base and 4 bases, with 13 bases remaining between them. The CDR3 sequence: CASSLAGSWSYGYTF. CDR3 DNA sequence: TGTGCCAGCAGCTTAGCGGGTAGCTGGAGCTATGGCTACACCTTC.

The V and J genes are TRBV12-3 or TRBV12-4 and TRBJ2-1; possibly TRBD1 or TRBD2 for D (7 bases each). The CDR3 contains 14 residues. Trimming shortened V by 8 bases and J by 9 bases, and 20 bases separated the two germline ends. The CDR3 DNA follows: TGTGCCAGCGCTCTGGGGAGGGGGCTAGGTGAGCAGTTCTTC. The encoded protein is CASALGRGLGEQFF.

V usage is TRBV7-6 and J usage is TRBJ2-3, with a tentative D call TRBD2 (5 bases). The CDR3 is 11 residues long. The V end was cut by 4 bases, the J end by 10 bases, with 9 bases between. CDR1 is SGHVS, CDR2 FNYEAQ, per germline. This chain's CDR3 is CASSSSAAQYF. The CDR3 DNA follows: TGTGCCAGCAGCTCCTCAGCGGCGCAGTATTTT.

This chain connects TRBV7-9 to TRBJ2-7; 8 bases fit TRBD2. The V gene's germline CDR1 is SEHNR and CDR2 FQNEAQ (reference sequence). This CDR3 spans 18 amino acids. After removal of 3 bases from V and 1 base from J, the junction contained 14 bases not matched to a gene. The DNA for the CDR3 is TGTGCCAGCAGCTTTCATCCAGACGGGAGGGGCCTTTCCTACGAGCAGTACGTC. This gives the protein CASSFHPDGRGLSYEQYV.

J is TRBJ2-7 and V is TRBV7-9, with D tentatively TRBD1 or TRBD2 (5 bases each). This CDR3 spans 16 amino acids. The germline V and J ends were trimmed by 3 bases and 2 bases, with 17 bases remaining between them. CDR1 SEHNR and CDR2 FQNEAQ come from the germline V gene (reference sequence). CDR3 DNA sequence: TGTGCCAGCAGCTTGCGAGGGGCGGACTTAGCCTACGAGCAGTACTTC. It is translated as CASSLRGADLAYEQYF.

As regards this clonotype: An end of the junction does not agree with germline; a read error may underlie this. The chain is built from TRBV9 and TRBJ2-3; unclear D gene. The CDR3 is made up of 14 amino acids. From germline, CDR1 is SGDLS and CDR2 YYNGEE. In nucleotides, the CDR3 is TGTGCCAGCAGCGTAGGGTCCGATACGCATACTTTTGATTTT. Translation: CASSVGSDTHTFDF.

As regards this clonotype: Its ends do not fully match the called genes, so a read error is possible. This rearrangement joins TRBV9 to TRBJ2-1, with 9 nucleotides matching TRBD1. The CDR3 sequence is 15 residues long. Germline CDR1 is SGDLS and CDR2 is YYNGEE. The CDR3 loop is CASSRGRQGGNAQFF. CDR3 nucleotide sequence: TGTGCCAGCAGCAGAGGTAGACAGGGGGGGAATGCGCAGTTCTTC.